This record concerns one T cell receptor beta chain sequence. Its target antigen remains unknown. Base qualities are not recorded, but no much larger clone differs from it by a single base. The data were taken from a study of CD8+ T cells in alopecia areata (dated 2018 in TCRdb). With respect to the entire study: The treated patients, all with moderate-to-severe alopecia areata, were enrolled in an open-label pilot trial of oral tofacitinib given at 5 to 10 mg twice daily. TCRbeta CDR3 regions were amplified by immunoSEQ multiplex PCR using 35 Vbeta forward and 13 Jbeta reverse primers. Scalp tissue and sorted CD4+ and CD8+ peripheral blood T cells from patchy and totalis/universalis alopecia areata patients and from healthy controls were covered by human TCRbeta sequencing. RNA was obtained with the PAXgene miRNA kit for fixed scalp, the miRNeasy kit for PBMCs, and the RNeasy kit for mouse skin. Scalp clonality was compared among normal scalp (n=4), patchy alopecia areata scalp (n=8), and alopecia totalis/universalis scalp (n=8). High-throughput TCRbeta sequencing was used to examine T cell clonal expansion in alopecia areata in both the C3H/HeJ mouse model and human patients. For the treated patients, the SALT score, which quantifies what percentage of scalp surface area is affected, served as the measure of disease severity. Tofacitinib was given for 6 to 18 months, followed by 6 months of follow-up off drug to assess delayed response and recurrence. Tofacitinib-treated patients had biopsies at baseline and at 4 and 24 weeks of treatment, with a later scalp biopsy in several patients.

Here is what the overall study found, with its caveats: During tofacitinib treatment, many expanded lesional clones remained in scalp and blood, and this persistence may partly explain relapse after treatment is stopped. Because the treated cohort was small and had just a single nonresponder, larger studies are needed to establish links between baseline CD8+ expansion and response. TCR sequences shared between patients were less clear than in mice, possibly partly because of HLA diversity in the patient population. Unlike mouse skin, where gammadelta T cells dominate, normal human skin contains resident alphabeta T cells that get sequenced too, which complicates analysis of the scalp TCR repertoire. Lesional scalp, especially in alopecia totalis/universalis, showed higher clonality and more expanded CD8+ clones than normal scalp, suggesting antigenic drive. Tofacitinib significantly lowered scalp clonality and the number of expanded CD8+ clones among the top 100 scalp clones.

Library preparation was by the immunoSEQ multiplex PCR assay. To provide template for TCR sequencing, every sample had RNA extracted and reverse transcribed into cDNA. SuperScript III was used to make first-strand cDNA, primed with a 2:1 mix of oligo-dT and random hexamers. A synthetic immune receptor repertoire was used to gauge amplification bias, and whatever bias remained was removed computationally. Concerning the study's data processing: Raw reads were preprocessed to remove errors, and CDR3 was defined according to IMGT conventions as the region from the conserved cysteine to phenylalanine. Clonality was calculated as 1 minus Shannon entropy normalized by log2 of the number of productive unique TCRs. CD4 or CD8 identity of scalp clones was inferred by cross-referencing scalp TCRbeta sequences with sorted blood CD4 and CD8 repertoires. Imported from immuneACCESS, the table was reduced by TCRdb to in-frame sequences with V and J called. These copies leave out some clones; in studies compared against another copy, an unresolved V gene accounts for under half, and the cause of the remainder is not known. That table gives V, J and clone size, and the DNA gave D and trimming. The sample table lists hundreds of thousands of clones, less than 45% of them with a count of one. Of the sample, about 0.48% falls within the top ten clones.

The CDR3 has 16 amino acids, counting the end cysteine and phenylalanine. The sequence is cut down to CDR3 DNA, 48 bases in frame from base 1. Germline trimming: 4 bases from V, 4 bases from J; junction bases outside gene matches: 11. Based on the germline V gene, the CDR1 and CDR2 sequences are SGHRS and YFSETQ. The label giving this sample's treatment or condition can be read as: oral pan-JAK inhibitor, 5-10 mg twice daily. Lesional scalp punch biopsies and peripheral blood were obtained from alopecia areata patients. After PBMCs were isolated by density centrifugation and stained for CD3, CD4 and CD8, a FACSAria was used to sort CD4+ and CD8+ T cells.

The sample consisted of CD4+ T cells sorted from blood, taken between weeks 30 and 35, from a patient treated with tofacitinib. The chain is made from TRBV5-1 and TRBJ2-3; TRBD1 matches 8 bases in the middle. The origin of this receptor is a human donor with alopecia areata. The CDR3 sequence is CASSLYWTGKPDTQYF. The DNA reads as follows: TGCGCCAGCAGCCTTTATTGGACAGGGAAACCAGATACGCAGTATTTT.